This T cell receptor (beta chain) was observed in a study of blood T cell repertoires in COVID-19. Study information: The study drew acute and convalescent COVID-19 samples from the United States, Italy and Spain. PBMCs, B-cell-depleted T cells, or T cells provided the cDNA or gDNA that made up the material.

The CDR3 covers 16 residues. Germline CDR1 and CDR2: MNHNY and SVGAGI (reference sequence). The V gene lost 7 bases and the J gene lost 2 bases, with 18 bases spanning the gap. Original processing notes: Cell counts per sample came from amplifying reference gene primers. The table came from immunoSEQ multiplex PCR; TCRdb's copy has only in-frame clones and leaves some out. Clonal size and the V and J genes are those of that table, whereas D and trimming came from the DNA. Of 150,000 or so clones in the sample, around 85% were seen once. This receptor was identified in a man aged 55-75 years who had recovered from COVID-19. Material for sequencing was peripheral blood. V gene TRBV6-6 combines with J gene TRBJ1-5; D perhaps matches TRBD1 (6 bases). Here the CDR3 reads CASNGGGGSGNQPQHF. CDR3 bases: TGTGCCAGCAATGGGGGAGGGGGTTCGGGCAATCAGCCCCAGCATTTT.